These T cell receptor beta chains were read from a single sample in a study of beta chain features in type 1 diabetes. Clones were read by immunoSEQ multiplex PCR, and TCRdb kept only the in-frame ones, dropping some. The repertoire holds hundreds of thousands of clones, with about an eighth as singletons. The specimen sequenced was naive CD4+ T cells from blood. The receptor source for this set is a man younger than 35 with type 1 diabetes. CDR3s include the opening cysteine and the closing phenylalanine or tryptophan. The D gene is left open where the match is weak. Size values are once, few and many counts, or a class for expanded clones, and some rows have none.

TRBJ2-5 NA NA TRBV7-7 CASSLTGGPQETQYF TGTGCCAGCAGCTTAACCGGGGGCCCCCAAGAGACCCAGTACTTC
TRBJ2-2 NA TRBD1 TRBV10-3 CATLPTGDTGELFF TGTGCCACCCTACCGACAGGGGACACCGGGGAGCTGTTTTTT
TRBJ1-3 few NA TRBV7-8 CASSETRAGNTIYF TGTGCCAGCAGCGAGACCAGGGCTGGAAACACCATATATTTT
TRBJ2-6 few TRBD1 TRBV28 CASSPRQGSGANVLTF TGTGCCAGCAGCCCTAGACAGGGCTCTGGGGCCAACGTCCTGACTTTC
TRBJ2-1 NA NA TRBV7-8 CASSRGGRSYNEQFF TGTGCCAGCAGCAGGGGCGGGCGGTCCTACAATGAGCAGTTCTTC
TRBJ2-6 few TRBD1 TRBV18 CASWAGTGVSGANVLTF TGTGCCAGCTGGGCGGGGACAGGAGTCTCTGGGGCCAACGTCCTGACTTTC
TRBJ2-5 few TRBD1 TRBV30 CAWNRGVSETQYF TGTGCCTGGAACAGGGGGGTTTCAGAGACCCAGTACTTC
TRBJ2-3 NA TRBD2 TRBV11-3 CASSPGGGSTDTQYF TGTGCCAGCAGCCCCGGGGGAGGGTCCACAGATACGCAGTATTTT
TRBJ2-5 few NA TRBV5-1 CASSVPGTKETQYF TGCGCCAGCAGCGTTCCCGGGACGAAAGAGACCCAGTACTTC
TRBJ1-6 NA NA TRBV30 CAWDSVNSPLHF TGTGCCTGGGACAGCGTAAATTCACCCCTCCACTTT
TRBJ1-4 NA TRBD1 TRBV28 CASTGGANEKLFF TGTGCCAGCACAGGGGGCGCTAATGAAAAACTGTTTTTT
TRBJ1-5 NA NA TRBV29-1 CSATPGGNQPQHF TGCAGCGCCACACCGGGGGGCAATCAGCCCCAGCATTTT
TRBJ1-1 NA NA TRBV10-3 CATHLGAEAFF TGTGCCACCCACCTCGGGGCTGAAGCTTTCTTT
TRBJ2-3 few NA TRBV19 CASDAPTDTQYF TGTGCCAGCGACGCACCCACAGATACGCAGTATTTT
TRBJ2-3 NA TRBD2 TRBV7-9 CASSSRGLAGGNTDTQYF TGTGCCAGCTCCTCCCGCGGACTAGCGGGGGGAAACACAGATACGCAGTATTTT
TRBJ1-1 NA NA TRBV28 CASSPPVGGGTEAFF TGTGCCAGCAGCCCCCCAGTCGGGGGTGGCACTGAAGCTTTCTTT
TRBJ1-2 NA NA TRBV11-1 CASSPDINYGYTF TGTGCCAGCAGCCCGGACATTAACTATGGCTACACCTTC
TRBJ2-7 few TRBD1 TRBV6-5 CASSVDRAGYEQYF TGTGCCAGCAGTGTGGACAGGGCAGGCTACGAGCAGTACTTC
TRBJ1-3 few NA TRBV4-1 CASSQDFQGQGVNTIYF TGCGCCAGCAGCCAAGATTTCCAGGGACAAGGTGTAAACACCATATATTTT
TRBJ2-7 few NA TRBV6-5 CASSGGDLRYEQYF TGTGCCAGCTCCGGCGGGGACCTAAGGTACGAGCAGTACTTC
TRBJ1-1 few NA TRBV25-1 CASSEFAGAGTEAFF TGTGCCAGCAGTGAATTCGCAGGGGCGGGCACTGAAGCTTTCTTT
TRBJ1-2 NA NA TRBV5-1 CASSPTEYGYTF TGCGCCAGCAGCCCGACGGAGTATGGCTACACCTTC
TRBJ1-5 NA NA TRBV5-6 CASSLALSNQPQHF TGTGCCAGCAGCTTGGCACTTAGCAATCAGCCCCAGCATTTT
TRBJ2-3 NA NA TRBV7-8 CASSLKADTQYF TGTGCCAGCAGCTTAAAGGCAGATACGCAGTATTTT
TRBJ2-7 NA NA TRBV18 CASSPIRLSSYEQYF TGTGCCAGCTCACCAATTCGCCTAAGCTCCTACGAGCAGTACTTC
TRBJ2-5 NA NA TRBV27 CASSLRNQETQYF TGTGCCAGCAGTTTAAGGAACCAAGAGACCCAGTACTTC
TRBJ2-5 NA NA TRBV30 CAWSPDTSRETQYF TGTGCCTGGAGTCCCGACACATCCCGGGAGACCCAGTACTTC
TRBJ1-5 NA NA TRBV5-6 CASSALDREGQPQHF TGTGCCAGCAGCGCGCTGGATCGAGAAGGGCAGCCCCAGCATTTT
TRBJ2-7 few NA TRBV30 CAWSRGRSGEQYF TGTGCCTGGAGCAGGGGTAGGTCCGGCGAGCAGTACTTC
TRBJ1-2 NA TRBD1 TRBV28 CASSSPGGTNYGYTF TGTGCCAGCTCTAGTCCAGGGGGAACTAACTATGGCTACACCTTC
TRBJ2-1 few NA TRBV2 CASNPWDRGNEQFF TGTGCCAGCAATCCTTGGGACCGAGGCAATGAGCAGTTCTTC
TRBJ1-2 NA TRBD1 TRBV7-9 CASTPPGGSYGYTF TGTGCCAGCACCCCACCAGGGGGCAGCTATGGCTACACCTTC
TRBJ1-4 NA NA TRBV29-1 CSVMGPESEDPEKLFF TGCAGCGTGATGGGGCCTGAGTCCGAAGACCCTGAAAAACTGTTTTTT
TRBJ1-2 few NA TRBV7-9 CASSSGPTYGYTF TGTGCCAGCAGCTCGGGACCGACCTATGGCTACACCTTC
TRBJ2-7 NA NA TRBV19 CASSRSSSEEQYF TGTGCCAGTAGTAGGTCTTCTTCGGAGGAGCAGTACTTC
TRBJ1-1 few TRBD1 TRBV5-1 CASSPGQANTEAFF TGCGCCAGCAGCCCGGGACAGGCGAACACTGAAGCTTTCTTT
TRBJ1-5 NA NA TRBV6-6 CASRSGGSNQPQHF TGTGCCAGCCGGTCGGGGGGGAGCAATCAGCCCCAGCATTTT
TRBJ2-7 NA NA TRBV19 CASSLSVGELYEQYF TGTGCCAGTAGCCTGTCGGTCGGGGAACTGTACGAGCAGTACTTC
TRBJ1-2 few TRBD1 TRBV7-2 CASSPGTGGGYGYTF TGTGCCAGCAGCCCGGGGACAGGGGGCGGCTATGGCTACACCTTC
TRBJ2-1 NA NA TRBV18 CASSPPGHGDYNEQFF TGTGCCAGCTCACCCCCGGGACATGGGGACTACAATGAGCAGTTCTTC